A single sample gave rise to the 21 T cell receptor beta chains below, sequenced in a study of vaccination and CD4 T cells after COVID-19. The Oncomine TCR Beta short-read assay was applied to DNA of cultured CD4+ T cells. TCRdb analysed the PCR reads with MiXCR anew, one entry per CDR3 protein. There are about 17,000 distinct CDR3 sequences in the sample; roughly 30% occur only once, and 15% to 19% lies in the top ten. For these receptors, no antigen is known. Treatment meaning: approximately nine-day PBMC culture with coronavirus spike peptide pools or control peptides (ViraFEST assay). Sequenced sample: cultured CD4+ T cells from blood. The receptors shown here come from a human donor with COVID-19.

V usage is TRBV20-1 and J usage is TRBJ2-7; D remains ambiguous. V shed 0 bases and J shed 0 bases, with 12 bases lying between them. CDR1 is DFQATT, CDR2 SNEGSKA, per germline (reference sequence). The CDR3 has 15 amino acids. The CDR3, as DNA: TGCAGTGCTAGAGATGGTGGGTACCCCTCCTACGAGCAGTACTTC. Its translation: CSARDGGYPSYEQYF.

This clonotype has just one count. V usage is TRBV10-3 and J usage is TRBJ2-1; D is undetermined. This CDR3 has 11 amino acids. Between the trimmed V and J ends, which lost 4 bases and 8 bases, there was a span of 6 bases. Germline-derived CDR1 and CDR2 are ENHRY and SYGVKD. CDR3 bases: TGTGCCATCAGTGCAAAGTATGAGCAGTTCTTC. As protein: CAISAKYEQFF.

The chain uses TRBV20-1 and TRBJ1-1; 9 bases are a match to TRBD1. The CDR3 is 15 amino acids. V dropped 5 bases and J dropped 5; count of bases not matched to a gene: 12. The germline V gene encodes CDR1 DFQATT and CDR2 SNEGSKA (reference sequence). The CDR3 reads CSAQPSDRGWTEAFF. In DNA form, the CDR3 reads TGCAGTGCTCAACCCTCGGACAGGGGTTGGACTGAAGCTTTCTTT.

This clonotype was picked up a small number of times. The chain combines TRBV28 with TRBJ1-2, with TRBD1 identical over 10 bases. The germline V gene encodes CDR1 MDHEN and CDR2 SYDVKM. This CDR3 contains 15 residues. V shed 6 bases and J 5 bases; nucleotides not matched to a gene: 9. CDR3 sequence (DNA): TGTGCCAGCAGCCTCTCCGGGACAGGGGCTTATGGCTACACCTTC. This codes for CASSLSGTGAYGYTF.

This clonotype was seen only a few times. The rearrangement uses TRBV15 and TRBJ2-1; the D call may be TRBD1 or TRBD2 (6 bases each). The CDR3 has 16 amino acids. The germline CDR1 and CDR2 sequences are LNHNV and YYDKDF (reference sequence). V lost 5 bases and J lost 4, with 18 bases in between. CDR3 in amino acids: CATSFRGRGQYNEQFF. Written as DNA, the CDR3 is TGTGCCACCAGCTTCCGAGGACGGGGGCAGTACAATGAGCAGTTCTTC.

The chain uses TRBV23-1 and TRBJ1-6, with D perhaps matching TRBD1 (6 bases). TRBV23-1 qualifies as an ORF whose function is uncertain. V was shortened by 4 bases and J by 9 bases, with 22 bases between the two germline ends. The CDR3 runs 17 residues. CDR3 DNA: TGCGCCAGCAGTCCAAGGCCCCAGCTGACAGGCTCTTCACCCCTCCACTTT. Its protein product is CASSPRPQLTGSSPLHF.

The chain employs TRBV18 and TRBJ2-2; the D gene is possibly TRBD1 (5 bases). The germline V gene encodes CDR1 KGHSH and CDR2 LQKENI. The CDR3 is 15 residues long. Trimming took off 1 base at V and 3 bases at J, with 9 bases between the two ends. The CDR3 sequence: CASSPLDMYTGELFF. As DNA, the CDR3 is TGTGCCAGCTCACCACTGGACATGTACACCGGGGAGCTGTTTTTT.

This clonotype showed up just a few times. The V gene is TRBV11-3, the J gene TRBJ1-5, with no clear D. CDR1 and CDR2 (germline): SGHNT, YENEEA. Trimming took off 0 bases at V and 4 bases at J, with 7 bases between the two ends. CDR3 length equals 14 residues. The CDR3 region is CASSLDGPNQPQHF. CDR3 in DNA: TGTGCCAGCAGCTTAGATGGGCCGAATCAGCCCCAGCATTTT.

The chain uses TRBV20-1 and TRBJ1-4, with a tentative D call TRBD1 (5 bases). CDR1 DFQATT and CDR2 SNEGSKA come from the germline V gene (reference sequence). The V end lost 6 bases, the J end lost 0 bases, and 23 bases lay between the germline ends. This CDR3 has 18 residues. The CDR3 loop reads CSASRRGSGFATNEKLFF. The CDR3 DNA follows: TGCAGTGCGAGTCGTAGGGGCTCGGGATTTGCAACTAATGAAAAACTGTTTTTT.

This chain links TRBV10-3 with TRBJ1-1; D uncertain. The CDR3 runs to 12 residues. Germline lookup yields CDR1 ENHRY and CDR2 SYGVKD. The V end was cut by 2 bases, the J end by 4 bases, with 5 bases between. The CDR3 here is CAISEASTEAFF. CDR3 coding DNA: TGTGCCATCAGTGAGGCCAGCACTGAAGCTTTCTTT.

This clonotype has just a few counts. The chain couples TRBV11-2 to TRBJ1-2, with D maybe TRBD1 (6 bases). This CDR3 comprises 13 residues. Germline V gene lookup returns CDR1 SGHAT and CDR2 FQNNGV. Trimming removed 4 bases at V and 6 bases at J, with 12 bases between. For the CDR3, the DNA is TGTGCCAGCAGCTCCTACAGGGAAAATGGCTACACCTTC. Translation gives CASSSYRENGYTF.

The rearrangement joins TRBV28 to TRBJ2-7; no clear D gene. The CDR3 length is 14 residues. In germline, CDR1 is MDHEN, CDR2 SYDVKM. Trimming left V 5 bases short and J 4 bases short, with 15 bases between. The CDR3 DNA reads TGTGCCAGCAGTGCCCTCCGGGCCGGTTACGAGCAGTACTTC. This gives the protein CASSALRAGYEQYF. Complete variable domain (other parts from reference TRBV28 and TRBJ2-7): DVKVTQSSRYLVKRTGEKVFLECVQDMDHENMFWYRQDPGLGLRLIYFSYDVKMKEKGDIPEGYSVSREKKERFSLILESASTNQTSMYLCASSALRAGYEQYFGPGTRLTVT.

The rearrangement joins TRBV19 to TRBJ1-2; 7 positions agree with TRBD1. V dropped 3 bases and J dropped 3; count of bases not matched to a gene: 7. Germline CDR1 is LNHDA and CDR2 is SQIVND (reference sequence). The CDR3 totals 15 residues. CDR3 region: CASSISGQEYYGYTF. The DNA of the CDR3 is TGTGCCAGTAGTATTTCAGGACAGGAATACTATGGCTACACCTTC.

The gene calls are TRBV7-2 and TRBJ1-5, with 10 bases lining up with TRBD1. The CDR3 sequence is 14 residues long. The germline V gene encodes CDR1 SGHTA and CDR2 FQGNSA. V lost 5 bases and J lost 8; bases outside the gene matches: 6. CDR3: CASSRDRGREPQHF. The CDR3 DNA sequence: TGTGCCAGCAGCAGAGACAGGGGGCGGGAGCCCCAGCATTTT. The full variable domain, with the rest looked up from reference TRBV7-2 and TRBJ1-5, is GAGVSQSPSNKVTEKGKDVELRCDPISGHTALYWYRQSLGQGLEFLIYFQGNSAPDKSGLPSDRFSAERTGGSVSTLTIQRTQQEDSAVYLCASSRDRGREPQHFGDGTRLSIL.

The gene calls are TRBV7-9 and TRBJ1-1; possible D gene TRBD1, 6 bases. The CDR3 consists of 14 residues. The V gene's germline CDR1 is SEHNR and CDR2 FQNEAQ (reference sequence). V lost 2 bases and J 10 bases, leaving 17 bases between the germline ends. The CDR3 DNA reads TGTGCCAGCAGCTTATCCCACAGGGAAACAGGAGCTTTCTTT. It encodes CASSLSHRETGAFF. Filled out from reference TRBV7-9 and TRBJ1-1, the complete variable domain reads DTGVSQNPRHKITKRGQNVTFRCDPISEHNRLYWYRQTLGQGPEFLTYFQNEAQLEKSRLLSDRFSAERPKGSFSTLEIQRTEQGDSAMYLCASSLSHRETGAFFGQGTRLTVV.

The rearrangement joins TRBV2 to TRBJ2-2; D is ambiguous. Germline values: CDR1 SNHLY, CDR2 FYNNEI. This CDR3 has 14 residues. The V end was cut by 7 bases, the J end by 2 bases, with 11 bases between. The CDR3 protein is CASNTKTNTGELFF. In nucleotides, the CDR3 is TGTGCCAGCAACACGAAAACAAACACCGGGGAGCTGTTTTTT.

The chain joins TRBV20-1 to TRBJ1-1; D possibly corresponds to TRBD1 (5 bases). Germline CDR1 DFQATT, CDR2 SNEGSKA (reference sequence). The CDR3 is made up of 16 amino acids. The V end lost 6 bases, the J end lost 1 base, and 21 bases lay between the germline ends. CDR3 loop: CSALRRGGERNTEAFF. CDR3 in DNA: TGCAGTGCCCTCCGCCGCGGAGGGGAAAGGAACACTGAAGCTTTCTTT.

The V call is TRBV20-1, the J call TRBJ2-7; 12 bases align to TRBD2. V shed 0 bases and J 0 bases; nucleotides not matched to a gene: 15. The CDR3 length is 20 residues. Germline CDR1 is DFQATT and CDR2 is SNEGSKA (reference sequence). For the CDR3, the DNA is TGCAGTGCTAGAGAGACCTTACTAGCGGGGGGTCTACCGAGCTCCTACGAGCAGTACTTC. It encodes CSARETLLAGGLPSSYEQYF.

The chain is built from TRBV10-3 and TRBJ1-2; possibly TRBD1 for D (5 bases). Trimming pared 0 bases from V and 7 bases from J, leaving 15 bases between. From germline, CDR1 is ENHRY and CDR2 SYGVKD. The CDR3 has 15 residues. For the CDR3, the DNA is TGTGCCATCAGTGAGTCCGTCGGTGGGGGTTCTGGCTACACCTTC. Encoded protein: CAISESVGGGSGYTF.

This clonotype was observed a few times. CDR3 sequence: CSARVHDGGALRYEQFF. The CDR3 DNA follows: TGCAGTGCTAGGGTGCACGACGGGGGGGCCTTAAGATATGAGCAGTTCTTC. The chain carries TRBV20-1 and TRBJ2-1; 8 positions match TRBD2. Looked up from germline, CDR1 is DFQATT and CDR2 is SNEGSKA (reference sequence). The CDR3 totals 17 residues. With 3 bases clipped from V and 8 bases from J, the junction kept 18 bases outside the gene matches.

This CDR3 is CASSLLPPGPVAKNIQYF. The CDR3 DNA reads as TGTGCCAGCAGCTTATTACCCCCGGGACCCGTAGCCAAAAACATTCAGTACTTC. J is TRBJ2-4 and V is TRBV11-2; the D gene could be TRBD1 or TRBD2 (5 bases each). Germline CDR1 and CDR2: SGHAT and FQNNGV. Trimming stripped 2 bases from V and 0 bases from J, with 17 bases between. The CDR3 contains 18 residues.